A selection of T cell receptor beta chains follows, all from one sample in a study of cytomegalovirus exposure and HLA in healthy donors. Assay used: immunoSEQ multiplex PCR; TCRdb lists only in-frame clones, some missing. The profile shows over 200,000 clones, about 80% of them singletons. Source material: PBMCs. The receptors were sampled from a woman in her sixties or seventies in good health and CMV-seropositive. Both conserved end residues are part of each CDR3. Each record gives: J gene, D gene, clone size, V gene, CDR3 DNA, CDR3 protein. D genes are given only for firm matches. A clone size is listed for some rows: how often the clone was seen (once, few, many), or a class if it is expanded.

TRBJ1-2 | - | few | TRBV6-1 | TGTGCCAGCAGTGAAGTCGACATGGACTATGGCTACACCTTC | CASSEVDMDYGYTF
TRBJ2-5 | - | - | TRBV7-9 | TGTTCCAGCACCTCTAGGGGAAAAGAGACCCAGTACTTC | CSSTSRGKETQYF
TRBJ1-5 | TRBD1 | - | TRBV19 | TGTGCCAGTAGTATGCTCGACAGGGGGTATAGCAATCAGCCCCAGCATTTT | CASSMLDRGYSNQPQHF
TRBJ2-3 | - | - | TRBV7-3 | TGTGCCAGCTGCCGGGTTGAGGGAGATACGCAGTATTTT | CASCRVEGDTQYF
TRBJ1-5 | TRBD1 | - | TRBV25-1 | TGTGCCAGCAGTGAAGGGGACAGGGGGCGGTGGCACAATCAGCCCCAGCATTTT | CASSEGDRGRWHNQPQHF
TRBJ2-5 | TRBD2 | - | TRBV18 | TGTGCCAGCTCATCGGGACTAGCGGGGATTCAAGAGACCCAGTACTTC | CASSSGLAGIQETQYF
TRBJ2-1 | - | - | TRBV11-2 | TGTGCCAGCAGCCCGATGTCCCTAGCGTCCAATGAGCAGTTCTTC | CASSPMSLASNEQFF
TRBJ2-1 | - | - | TRBV7-3 | TGTGCCAGCAGCTTAAGCGGGGCTAGCTCCTACAATGAGCAGTTCTTC | CASSLSGASSYNEQFF
TRBJ1-1 | - | - | TRBV7-2 | TGTGCCAGCAGCGCACAGGTCAATCAGAACACTGAAGCTTTCTTT | CASSAQVNQNTEAFF
TRBJ1-2 | TRBD1 | - | TRBV28 | TGTGCCACTCAAGACAGGGATGGCTACACCTTC | CATQDRDGYTF
TRBJ2-3 | TRBD2 | - | TRBV5-1 | TGCGCCAGCAGCTTGGCGTTGACTAGCGGTAGCACAGATACGCAGTATTTT | CASSLALTSGSTDTQYF
TRBJ2-3 | - | - | TRBV2 | TGTGCCAGCAAGCCCGATAGCACAGATACGCAGTATTTT | CASKPDSTDTQYF
TRBJ1-1 | - | - | TRBV9 | TGTGCCAGCAGCGTATACGGGGTAAACACTGAAGCTTTCTTT | CASSVYGVNTEAFF
TRBJ2-3 | TRBD1 | few | TRBV5-1 | TGCGCCAGCAGCTTGGGACAGGGGGCGACAGATACGCAGTATTTT | CASSLGQGATDTQYF
TRBJ2-7 | - | - | TRBV5-6 | TGTGCCAGCAGCTTGGCCTTCGGACAGCACCAAAACTACGAGCAGTACTTC | CASSLAFGQHQNYEQYF
TRBJ2-5 | TRBD2 | - | TRBV5-1 | TGCGCCAGCAGCTTAGGGACTAGCGGGAAAGAGACCCAGTACTTC | CASSLGTSGKETQYF
TRBJ1-4 | TRBD1 | - | TRBV7-8 | TGTGCCAGCAGCCCGACAGGGATCGGGGTTGAAACTAATGAAAAACTGTTTTTT | CASSPTGIGVETNEKLFF
TRBJ1-1 | TRBD1 | few | TRBV7-2 | TGTGCCAGCAGCAAACAGGGACAGGGGATGAACACTGAAGCTTTCTTT | CASSKQGQGMNTEAFF
TRBJ2-1 | TRBD1 | - | TRBV4-1 | TGCGCCAGCAGCCGGACAGGGCGCAATGAGCAGTTCTTC | CASSRTGRNEQFF
TRBJ2-7 | - | - | TRBV6-5 | TGTGCCAGACCCCTGGGACTTCAAGTTTACGAGCAGTACTTC | CARPLGLQVYEQYF
TRBJ2-7 | - | - | TRBV6-6 | TGTGCCAGCAGTTACTCGAGTCTGAGCTCCTACGAGCAGTACTTC | CASSYSSLSSYEQYF
TRBJ2-2 | TRBD1 | - | TRBV5-1 | TGCGCCAGCAGCCTCTGGCGGACAGGGACCGGGGAGCTGTTTTTT | CASSLWRTGTGELFF
TRBJ2-1 | TRBD2 | - | TRBV30 | TGTGCCTGGAGTGTCGGGGCGGGGACTAAAAATGAGCAGTTCTTC | CAWSVGAGTKNEQFF
TRBJ2-7 | - | few | TRBV30 | TGTGCCTGGAGTGCCCGACAGTCCGAGCAGTACTTC | CAWSARQSEQYF
TRBJ2-5 | TRBD2 | - | TRBV6-1 | TGTGCCAGCAGTGAAATGCTAGCGGGGGGGTGGGAGACCCAGTACTTC | CASSEMLAGGWETQYF
TRBJ1-5 | TRBD1 | - | TRBV5-6 | TGTGCCAGCAGCCCGATGACAGGGGGCAATCAGCCCCAGCATTTT | CASSPMTGGNQPQHF
TRBJ1-2 | - | - | TRBV29-1 | TGCAGCGTTGTGGCGGGGAGGGATAACTATGGCTACACCTTC | CSVVAGRDNYGYTF
TRBJ1-5 | TRBD1 | - | TRBV6-7 | TGTGCCAGCAGTTACGGGAGGGGGACAGGACACTGTTATCAGCCCCAGCATTTT | CASSYGRGTGHCYQPQHF
TRBJ2-3 | - | - | TRBV5-1 | TGCGCCAGCAGAGAAACGGGATCGTCAGATACGCAGTATTTT | CASRETGSSDTQYF
TRBJ2-2 | TRBD2 | - | TRBV7-3 | TGTGCCAGCAGCTCCCTGGGGAAACTAGCGGGGGAGATCGGGGAGCTGTTTTTT | CASSSLGKLAGEIGELFF
TRBJ1-5 | - | few | TRBV6-5 | TGTGCCAGCAGTCCCGGAGGTAATCAGCCCCAGCATTTT | CASSPGGNQPQHF
TRBJ2-5 | - | - | TRBV11-2 | TGTGCCAGCAGCACGTGGAGAGGCCGTGGGGAGACCCAGTACTTC | CASSTWRGRGETQYF
TRBJ2-1 | TRBD2 | few | TRBV5-1 | TGCGCCAGCAGTGTACTAGCGGGGGACAATGAGCAGTTCTTC | CASSVLAGDNEQFF
TRBJ2-3 | TRBD2 | - | TRBV7-2 | TGTGCCAGCAGCTTAGGAGCTCTAGCGGGGGGTACAGATACGCAGTATTTT | CASSLGALAGGTDTQYF
TRBJ1-4 | - | - | TRBV28 | TGTGCCAGCAGGTCGGGGGACGCAACTAATGAAAAACTGTTTTTT | CASRSGDATNEKLFF
TRBJ2-7 | - | - | TRBV6-1 | TGTGCCAGCAGCCCCAGGGACAACTCCTACGAGCAGTACTTC | CASSPRDNSYEQYF
TRBJ2-3 | - | - | TRBV2 | TGTGCCAGCAGCTCAGGTCGGGGGAGGGGGGATACGCAGTATTTT | CASSSGRGRGDTQYF
TRBJ1-1 | TRBD1 | - | TRBV7-9 | TGTTCCAGCAGCCAACTGGGACAGGTCCTGAACACTGAAGCTTTCTTT | CSSSQLGQVLNTEAFF
TRBJ1-2 | TRBD1 | - | TRBV5-1 | TGCGCCAGCAGCTTCACAGGGGGCGGCTATGGCTACACCTTC | CASSFTGGGYGYTF
TRBJ2-7 | - | - | TRBV27 | TGTGCCAGCAGTCCACAGGCATACTCCTACGAGCAGTACTTC | CASSPQAYSYEQYF
TRBJ2-7 | TRBD2 | once | TRBV2 | TGTGCCAGCAGAAAAGGTGGCGGGGGTGAGCAGTACTTC | CASRKGGGGEQYF
TRBJ2-1 | TRBD2 | few | TRBV19 | TGTGCCAGTAGTATCTATCGGGACGGTCCAGCGGGGAATGAGCAGTTCTTC | CASSIYRDGPAGNEQFF
TRBJ2-1 | TRBD2 | few | TRBV2 | TGTGCCAGCCAATCGGCGGGAGGGCCTGGTGAGCAGTTCTTC | CASQSAGGPGEQFF
TRBJ2-5 | TRBD2 | - | TRBV5-4 | TGTGCCAGCAGCTTGGAAGGGAGGGGCAAAAAAGAGACCCAGTACTTC | CASSLEGRGKKETQYF
TRBJ2-6 | - | few | TRBV28 | TGTGCCAGCAGTTTCGGGGATAAAAGTCTCTTTGGGGCCAACGTCCTGACTTTC | CASSFGDKSLFGANVLTF
TRBJ2-7 | TRBD2 | few | TRBV5-1 | TGCGCCAGCAGCAATGGGAATTTGGGACTAGCGGGTATAAACTCCTACGAGCAGTACTTC | CASSNGNLGLAGINSYEQYF
TRBJ2-5 | - | - | TRBV7-9 | TGTGCCAGCAGCCTACAGGGAAGGGACCAAGAGACCCAGTACTTC | CASSLQGRDQETQYF
TRBJ1-3 | TRBD1 | - | TRBV6-1 | TGTGCCAGCAGTGAACATGCGCCTCTAGCAGGGGGTTATGGAAACACCATATATTTT | CASSEHAPLAGGYGNTIYF
TRBJ1-1 | TRBD1 | - | TRBV19 | TGTGCCAGTAGTTTTTCCACAGGGGGCGGCACTGAAGCTTTCTTT | CASSFSTGGGTEAFF
TRBJ2-5 | - | - | TRBV10-2 | TGCGCCAGCAGTGAGGACCCTAGGGAGACCCAGTACTTC | CASSEDPRETQYF
TRBJ2-7 | - | - | TRBV6-6 | TGTGCCAGCAGTTACTCTGCGGTCAGCTCCTACGAGCAGTACTTC | CASSYSAVSSYEQYF
TRBJ2-5 | - | - | TRBV11-2 | TGTGCCAGCAGCTTAAGTGGTTCCGGAGAGACCCAGTACTTC | CASSLSGSGETQYF